The present entry profiles one TCR beta chain with its context. What it binds is unknown. This specimen comes from a study of T cell repertoires in cytomegalovirus infection. Study-level background: HLA-B-restricted CMV epitopes that are well studied, plus recently identified HLA-C-restricted ones, were used by the study. Through public TCR beta signatures, both CMV infection and matching HLA type were indicated.

TCRdb reprocessed the reads with MiXCR, giving one entry per CDR3 protein. This sample has tens of thousands of distinct CDR3 sequences, with 15% to 20% found just once. CDR3 length: 12 residues. The V gene lost 1 base and the J gene lost 5 bases, with 5 bases spanning the gap. Germline CDR1 SGHVS, CDR2 FNYEAQ. Sequences were derived from CD8+ T cells from cultured PBMCs, sampled from culture after CMV antigen stimulation. The source of this sequence is a human donor in good health (CMV status not recorded). Some clones in this sample may be carry-over from other donors' samples. The rearrangement uses TRBV7-6 and TRBJ2-5; D gene uncertain. For the CDR3, the DNA is TGTGCCAGCAGCTTAGGGTTGGAGACCCAGTACTTC. This sequence encodes CASSLGLETQYF.